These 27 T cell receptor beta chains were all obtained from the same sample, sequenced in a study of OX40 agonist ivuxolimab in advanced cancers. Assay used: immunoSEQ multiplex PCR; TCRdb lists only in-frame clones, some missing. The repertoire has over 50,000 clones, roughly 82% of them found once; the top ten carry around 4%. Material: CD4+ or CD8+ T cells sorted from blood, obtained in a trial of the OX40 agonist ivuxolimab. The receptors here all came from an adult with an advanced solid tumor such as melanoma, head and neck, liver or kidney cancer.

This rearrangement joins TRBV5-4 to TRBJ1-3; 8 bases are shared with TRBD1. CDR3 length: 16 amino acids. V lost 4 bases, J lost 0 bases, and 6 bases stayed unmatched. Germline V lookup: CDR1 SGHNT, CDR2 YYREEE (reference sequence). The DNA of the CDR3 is TGTGCCAGCAGCACTGGACAGGGAAGCTCTGGAAACACCATATATTTT. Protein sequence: CASSTGQGSSGNTIYF.

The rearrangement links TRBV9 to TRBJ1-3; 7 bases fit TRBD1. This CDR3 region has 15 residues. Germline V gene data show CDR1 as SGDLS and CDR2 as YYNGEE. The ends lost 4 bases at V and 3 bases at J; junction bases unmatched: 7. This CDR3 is CASSYQGGSGNTIYF. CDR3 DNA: TGTGCCAGCAGCTACCAAGGGGGCAGTGGAAACACCATATATTTT.

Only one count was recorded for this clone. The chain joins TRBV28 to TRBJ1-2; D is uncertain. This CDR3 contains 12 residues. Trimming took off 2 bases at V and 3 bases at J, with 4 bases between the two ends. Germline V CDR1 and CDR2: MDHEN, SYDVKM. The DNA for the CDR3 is TGTGCCAGCAGTTTACAGTACTATGGCTACACCTTC. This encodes CASSLQYYGYTF.

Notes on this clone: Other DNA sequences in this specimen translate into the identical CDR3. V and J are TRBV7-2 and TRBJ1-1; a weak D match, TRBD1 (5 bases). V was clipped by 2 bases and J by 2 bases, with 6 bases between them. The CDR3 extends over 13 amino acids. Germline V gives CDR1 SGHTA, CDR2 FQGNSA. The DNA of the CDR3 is TGTGCCAGCAGCTTACAGGGCAACACTGAAGCTTTCTTT. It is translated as CASSLQGNTEAFF.

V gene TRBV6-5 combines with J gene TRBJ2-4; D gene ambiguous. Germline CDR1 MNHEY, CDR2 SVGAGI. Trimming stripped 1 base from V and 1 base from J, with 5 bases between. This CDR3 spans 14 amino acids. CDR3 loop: CASSYFRAKNIQYF. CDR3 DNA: TGTGCCAGCAGTTACTTTAGGGCCAAAAACATTCAGTACTTC.

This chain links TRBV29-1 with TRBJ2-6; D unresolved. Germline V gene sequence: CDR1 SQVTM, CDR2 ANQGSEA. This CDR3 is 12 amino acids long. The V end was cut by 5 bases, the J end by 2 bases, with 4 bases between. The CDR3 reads CSVSPGANVLTF. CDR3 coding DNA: TGCAGCGTTAGCCCTGGGGCCAACGTCCTGACTTTC.

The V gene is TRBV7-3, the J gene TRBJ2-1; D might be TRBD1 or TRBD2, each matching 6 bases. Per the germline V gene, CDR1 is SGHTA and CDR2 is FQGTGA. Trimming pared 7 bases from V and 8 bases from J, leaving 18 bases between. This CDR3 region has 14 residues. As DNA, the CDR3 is TGTGCCAGCAAGGCATCGGGGGCGCACGATGAGCAGTTCTTC. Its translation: CASKASGAHDEQFF.

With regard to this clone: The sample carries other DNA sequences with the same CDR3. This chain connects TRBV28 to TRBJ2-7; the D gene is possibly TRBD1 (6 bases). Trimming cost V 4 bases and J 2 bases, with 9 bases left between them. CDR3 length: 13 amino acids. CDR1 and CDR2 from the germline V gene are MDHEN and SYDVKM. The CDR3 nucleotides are TGTGCCAGCAGTTCACAGGGTACCTACGAGCAGTACTTC. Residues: CASSSQGTYEQYF. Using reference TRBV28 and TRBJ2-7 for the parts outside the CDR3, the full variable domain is DVKVTQSSRYLVKRTGEKVFLECVQDMDHENMFWYRQDPGLGLRLIYFSYDVKMKEKGDIPEGYSVSREKKERFSLILESASTNQTSMYLCASSSQGTYEQYFGPGTRLTVT.

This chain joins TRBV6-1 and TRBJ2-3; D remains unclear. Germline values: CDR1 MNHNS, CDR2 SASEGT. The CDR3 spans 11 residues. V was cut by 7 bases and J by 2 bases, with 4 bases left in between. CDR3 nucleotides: TGTGCCAGCACCTTCACAGATACGCAGTATTTT. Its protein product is CASTFTDTQYF.

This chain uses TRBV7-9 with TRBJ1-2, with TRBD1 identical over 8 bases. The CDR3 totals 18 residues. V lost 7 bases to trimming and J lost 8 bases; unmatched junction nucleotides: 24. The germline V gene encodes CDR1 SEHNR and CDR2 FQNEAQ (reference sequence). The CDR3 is CASNRWVAAGGALRGYTF. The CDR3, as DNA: TGTGCCAGCAATCGGTGGGTGGCGGCAGGGGGCGCTTTGAGAGGCTACACCTTC.

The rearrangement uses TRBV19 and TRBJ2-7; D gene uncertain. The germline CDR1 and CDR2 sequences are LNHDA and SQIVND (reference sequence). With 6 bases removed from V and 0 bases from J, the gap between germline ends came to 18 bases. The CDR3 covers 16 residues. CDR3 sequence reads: CASSPGPRAPSYEQYF. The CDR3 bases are TGTGCCAGTAGCCCAGGACCACGGGCCCCCTCCTACGAGCAGTACTTC. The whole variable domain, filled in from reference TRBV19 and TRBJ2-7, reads DGGITQSPKYLFRKEGQNVTLSCEQNLNHDAMYWYRQDPGQGLRLIYYSQIVNDFQKGDIAEGYSVSREKKESFPLTVTSAQKNPTAFYLCASSPGPRAPSYEQYFGPGTRLTVT.

The CDR3 sequence is CASFYLGGMNTEAFF. The CDR3 DNA follows: TGTGCCAGCTTTTACTTAGGGGGAATGAACACTGAAGCTTTCTTT. The chain combines TRBV18 with TRBJ1-1, with a weak D call TRBD1 (6 bases). The germline V and J ends were trimmed by 7 bases and 0 bases, with 15 bases remaining between them. Looked up from germline, CDR1 is KGHSH and CDR2 is LQKENI. The CDR3 consists of 15 residues.

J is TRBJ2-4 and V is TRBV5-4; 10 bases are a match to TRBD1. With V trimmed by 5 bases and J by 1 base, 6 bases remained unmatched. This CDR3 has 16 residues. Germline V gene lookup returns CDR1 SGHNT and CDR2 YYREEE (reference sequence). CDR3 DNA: TGTGCCAGCAGAAGGACGGGACAGGGGGCCAAAAACATTCAGTACTTC. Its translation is CASRRTGQGAKNIQYF.

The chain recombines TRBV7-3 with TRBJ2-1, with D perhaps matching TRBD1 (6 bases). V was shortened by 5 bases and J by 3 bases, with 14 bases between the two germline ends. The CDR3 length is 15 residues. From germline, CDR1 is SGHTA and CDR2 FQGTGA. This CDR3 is CASSLLGTNYNEQFF. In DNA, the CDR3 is TGTGCCAGCAGCCTACTCGGGACAAACTACAATGAGCAGTTCTTC. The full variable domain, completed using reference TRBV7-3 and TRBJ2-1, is GAGVSQTPSNKVTEKGKYVELRCDPISGHTALYWYRQSLGQGPEFLIYFQGTGAADDSGLPNDRFFAVRPEGSVSTLKIQRTERGDSAVYLCASSLLGTNYNEQFFGPGTRLTVL.

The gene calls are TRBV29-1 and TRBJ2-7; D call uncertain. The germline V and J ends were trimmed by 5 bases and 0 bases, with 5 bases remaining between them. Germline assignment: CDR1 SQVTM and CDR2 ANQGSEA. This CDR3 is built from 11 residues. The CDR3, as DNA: TGCAGCGTTTCTAACTCCTACGAGCAGTACTTC. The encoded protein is CSVSNSYEQYF.

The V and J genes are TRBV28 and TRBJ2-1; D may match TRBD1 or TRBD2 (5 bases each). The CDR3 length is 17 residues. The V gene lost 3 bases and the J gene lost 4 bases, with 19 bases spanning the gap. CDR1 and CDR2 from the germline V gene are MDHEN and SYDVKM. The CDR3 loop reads CASSFTAGTLIYNEQFF. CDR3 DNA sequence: TGTGCCAGCAGTTTCACGGCCGGGACCCTAATTTACAATGAGCAGTTCTTC.

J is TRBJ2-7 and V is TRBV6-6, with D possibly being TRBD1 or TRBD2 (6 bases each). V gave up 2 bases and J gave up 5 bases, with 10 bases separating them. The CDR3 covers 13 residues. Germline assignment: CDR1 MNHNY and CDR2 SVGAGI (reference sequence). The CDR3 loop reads CASSYPGANEQYF. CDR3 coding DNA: TGTGCCAGCAGTTACCCGGGGGCCAACGAGCAGTACTTC.

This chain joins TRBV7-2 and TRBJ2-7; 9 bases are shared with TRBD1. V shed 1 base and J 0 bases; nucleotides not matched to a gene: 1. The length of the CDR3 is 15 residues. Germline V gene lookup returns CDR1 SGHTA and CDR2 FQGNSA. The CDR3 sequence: CASSLGTGVSYEQYF. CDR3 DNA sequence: TGTGCCAGCAGCTTAGGGACAGGGGTCTCCTACGAGCAGTACTTC. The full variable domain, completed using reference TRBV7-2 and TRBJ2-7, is GAGVSQSPSNKVTEKGKDVELRCDPISGHTALYWYRQSLGQGLEFLIYFQGNSAPDKSGLPSDRFSAERTGGSVSTLTIQRTQQEDSAVYLCASSLGTGVSYEQYFGPGTRLTVT.

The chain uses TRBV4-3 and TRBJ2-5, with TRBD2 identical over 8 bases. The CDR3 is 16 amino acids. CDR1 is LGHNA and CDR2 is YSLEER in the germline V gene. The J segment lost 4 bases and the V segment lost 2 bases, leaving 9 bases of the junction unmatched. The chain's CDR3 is CASSQSPSGPRETQYF. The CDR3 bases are TGCGCCAGCAGCCAAAGCCCTAGCGGGCCAAGAGAGACCCAGTACTTC.

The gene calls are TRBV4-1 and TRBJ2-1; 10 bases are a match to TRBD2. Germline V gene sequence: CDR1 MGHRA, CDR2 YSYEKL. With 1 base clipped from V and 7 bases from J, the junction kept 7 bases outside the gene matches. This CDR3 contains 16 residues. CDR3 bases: TGCGCCAGCAGCCAAGTCGAGCGGGGGGGCCCGAATGAGCAGTTCTTC. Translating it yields CASSQVERGGPNEQFF.

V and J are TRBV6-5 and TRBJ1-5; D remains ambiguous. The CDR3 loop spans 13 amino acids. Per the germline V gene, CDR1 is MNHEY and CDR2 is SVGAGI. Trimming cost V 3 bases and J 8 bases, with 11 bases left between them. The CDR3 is CASSYVVGEPQHF. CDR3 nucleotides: TGTGCCAGCAGTTATGTAGTTGGGGAGCCCCAGCATTTT.

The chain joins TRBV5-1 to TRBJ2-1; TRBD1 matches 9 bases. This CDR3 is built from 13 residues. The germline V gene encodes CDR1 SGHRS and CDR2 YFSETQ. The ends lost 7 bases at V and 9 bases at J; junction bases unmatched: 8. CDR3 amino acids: CASRNTGGPEQFF. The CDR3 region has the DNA TGCGCCAGCCGCAACACAGGGGGCCCTGAGCAGTTCTTC.

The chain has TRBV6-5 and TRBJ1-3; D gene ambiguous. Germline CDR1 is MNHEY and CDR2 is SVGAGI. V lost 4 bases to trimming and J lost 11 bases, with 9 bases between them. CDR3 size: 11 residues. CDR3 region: CASSSKYAIYF. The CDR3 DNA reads TGTGCCAGCAGTTCTAAGTACGCCATATATTTT.

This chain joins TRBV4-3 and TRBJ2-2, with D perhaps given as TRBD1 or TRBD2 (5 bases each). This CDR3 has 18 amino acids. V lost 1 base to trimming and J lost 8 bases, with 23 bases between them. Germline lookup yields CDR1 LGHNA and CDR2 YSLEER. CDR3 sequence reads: CASSQGKGEPAREGELFF. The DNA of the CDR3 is TGCGCCAGCAGCCAAGGGAAAGGGGAACCCGCGAGGGAAGGGGAGCTGTTTTTT.

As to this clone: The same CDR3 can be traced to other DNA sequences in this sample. The CDR3 reads CASSPRTGENTEAFF. The CDR3 nucleotides are TGTGCCAGCTCACCCCGGACAGGGGAAAACACTGAAGCTTTCTTT. The genes are TRBV18 and TRBJ1-1, with 9 bases identical to TRBD1. This CDR3 is 15 amino acids long. The junction had 4 bases not matched to a gene; V was cut back by 3 bases and J by 2 bases. Germline CDR1 KGHSH, CDR2 LQKENI.

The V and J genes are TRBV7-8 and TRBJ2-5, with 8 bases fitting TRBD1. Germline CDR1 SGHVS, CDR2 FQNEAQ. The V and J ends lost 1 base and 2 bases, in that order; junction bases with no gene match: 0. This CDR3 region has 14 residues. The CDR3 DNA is TGTGCCAGCAGCTTAGGGACAGGGCAAGAGACCCAGTACTTC. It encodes CASSLGTGQETQYF. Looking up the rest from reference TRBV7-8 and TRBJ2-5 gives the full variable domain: GAGVSQSPRYKVAKRGQDVALRCDPISGHVSLFWYQQALGQGPEFLTYFQNEAQLDKSGLPSDRFFAERPEGSVSTLKIQRTQQEDSAVYLCASSLGTGQETQYFGPGTRLLVL.

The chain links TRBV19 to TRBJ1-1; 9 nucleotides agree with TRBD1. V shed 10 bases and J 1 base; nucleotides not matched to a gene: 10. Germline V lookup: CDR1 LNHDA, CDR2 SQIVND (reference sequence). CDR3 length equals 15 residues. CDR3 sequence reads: CATTTWGQGNTEAFF. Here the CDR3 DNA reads TGTGCCACAACGACCTGGGGACAGGGGAACACTGAAGCTTTCTTT.